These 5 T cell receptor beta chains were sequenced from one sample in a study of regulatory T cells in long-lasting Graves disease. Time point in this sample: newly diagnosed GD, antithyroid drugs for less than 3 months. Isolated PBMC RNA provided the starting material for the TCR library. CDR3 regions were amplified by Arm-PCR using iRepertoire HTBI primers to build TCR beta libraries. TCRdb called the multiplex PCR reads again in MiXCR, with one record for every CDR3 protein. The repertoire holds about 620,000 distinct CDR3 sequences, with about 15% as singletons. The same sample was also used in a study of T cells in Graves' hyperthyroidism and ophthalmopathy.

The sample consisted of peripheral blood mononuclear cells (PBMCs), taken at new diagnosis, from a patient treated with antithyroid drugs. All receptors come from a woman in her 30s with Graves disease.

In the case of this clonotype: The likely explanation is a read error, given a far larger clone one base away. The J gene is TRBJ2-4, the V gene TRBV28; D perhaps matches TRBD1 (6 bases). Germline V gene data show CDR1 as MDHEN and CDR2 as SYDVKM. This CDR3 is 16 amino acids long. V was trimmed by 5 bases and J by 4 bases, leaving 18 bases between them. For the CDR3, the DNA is TGTGCCAGCAGTGACGGGGACCGAAGGGGGAAAAACATTCAGTACTTC. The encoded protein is CASSDGDRRGKNIQYF.

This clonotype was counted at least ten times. DNA for the CDR3: TGCAGTGCGGACGACAGTAGCGGCGACAATGAGCAGTTCTTC. Its translation is CSADDSSGDNEQFF. The chain couples TRBV20-1 to TRBJ2-1; D might be TRBD2 (6 bases). This CDR3 is built from 14 residues. Trimming pared 6 bases from V and 5 bases from J, leaving 17 bases between. Germline values: CDR1 DFQATT, CDR2 SNEGSKA (reference sequence).

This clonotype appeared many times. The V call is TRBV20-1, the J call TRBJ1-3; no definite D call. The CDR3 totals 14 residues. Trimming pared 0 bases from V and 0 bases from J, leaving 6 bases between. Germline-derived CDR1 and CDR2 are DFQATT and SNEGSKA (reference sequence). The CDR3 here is CSARDVGSGNTIYF. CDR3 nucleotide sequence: TGCAGTGCTAGAGATGTGGGCTCTGGAAACACCATATATTTT.

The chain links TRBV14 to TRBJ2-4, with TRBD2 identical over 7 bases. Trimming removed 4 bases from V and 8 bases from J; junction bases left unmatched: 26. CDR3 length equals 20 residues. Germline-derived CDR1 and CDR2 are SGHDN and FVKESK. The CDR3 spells CASSPSFKESFGGSRDIQYF. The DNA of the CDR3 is TGTGCCAGCAGCCCCTCATTCAAAGAAAGTTTTGGCGGGAGCAGGGACATTCAGTACTTC.

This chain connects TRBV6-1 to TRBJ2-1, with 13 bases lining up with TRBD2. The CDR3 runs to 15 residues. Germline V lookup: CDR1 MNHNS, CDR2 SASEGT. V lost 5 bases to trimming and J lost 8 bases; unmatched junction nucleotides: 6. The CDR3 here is CASSQTSGGPDEQFF. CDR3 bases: TGTGCCAGCAGTCAGACTAGCGGGGGGCCCGATGAGCAGTTCTTC.